The 26 T cell receptor beta chains given below trace back to one sample, sequenced in a study of human T cells and chemical hapten exposure. MiXCR was run by TCRdb on the RACE reads, yielding one entry per CDR3 protein. The table records roughly 380,000 distinct CDR3 sequences, under 6.5% of them present only once. As to time point: patch test 2, 6 weeks after DPC sensitization. The treatment was: therapeutic diphenylcyclopropenone sensitization with weekly scalp DPC. The material was whole blood, obtained in connection with sensitization to the hapten diphenylcyclopropenone (DPC). All receptors come from a woman between 18 and 29 years old with alopecia areata. Some clones in this sample may be carry-over from other donors' samples.

This clonotype was recorded many times. This chain connects TRBV7-3 to TRBJ1-1; D perhaps matches TRBD1 (5 bases). The CDR3 spans 15 residues. V lost 2 bases and J 0 bases, leaving 10 bases between the germline ends. Germline V lookup: CDR1 SGHTA, CDR2 FQGTGA. The CDR3 DNA reads as TGTGCCAGCAGCTTAGGGGGACGGTTGAACACTGAAGCTTTCTTT. As protein: CASSLGGRLNTEAFF. Combining the CDR3 with reference TRBV7-3 and TRBJ1-1 gives the whole variable domain GAGVSQTPSNKVTEKGKYVELRCDPISGHTALYWYRQSLGQGPEFLIYFQGTGAADDSGLPNDRFFAVRPEGSVSTLKIQRTERGDSAVYLCASSLGGRLNTEAFFGQGTRLTVV.

This clonotype has at least ten counts. The rearrangement uses TRBV7-9 and TRBJ1-2; possible D gene TRBD1, 6 bases. V was pared by 1 base and J by 7 bases, with 13 bases between. The germline gives CDR1 SEHNR, CDR2 FQNEAQ (reference sequence). The CDR3 runs 14 residues. In DNA, the CDR3 is TGTGCCAGCAGCTTAGGACAGGCACAGCGTGGCTACACCTTC. Translated: CASSLGQAQRGYTF.

The V call is TRBV24-1, the J call TRBJ2-1; 8 bases agree with TRBD1. The CDR3 is 12 residues long. With 4 bases clipped from V and 12 bases from J, the junction kept 4 bases outside the gene matches. Germline V lookup: CDR1 KGHDR, CDR2 SFDVKD. In DNA, the CDR3 is TGTGCCACCAGTGACCTAGACAGGGGGCAGTTCTTC. It yields the protein CATSDLDRGQFF.

This clonotype was seen only a few times. The rearrangement uses TRBV12-5 and TRBJ1-1; 8 bases are shared with TRBD1. V trimming: 0 bases; J trimming: 7 bases; junction bases outside the gene matches: 10. This CDR3 has 16 amino acids. Germline loops: CDR1 LGHNT, CDR2 FRNRAP. The CDR3: CASGLVLVAGGFEAFF. The CDR3 DNA is TGTGCTAGTGGTTTGGTACTAGTGGCAGGGGGCTTTGAAGCTTTCTTT.

This clonotype has more than one count but fewer than ten. The rearrangement links TRBV18 to TRBJ1-4; D ambiguous. The CDR3 is made up of 12 amino acids. Germline CDR1 KGHSH, CDR2 LQKENI. V was cut by 2 bases and J by 8 bases, with 6 bases left in between. The CDR3: CASSPAGEKLFF. DNA for the CDR3: TGTGCCAGCTCACCAGCGGGGGAAAAACTGTTTTTT.

In its sample, this clonotype was seen a few times. The gene calls are TRBV2 and TRBJ2-1, with TRBD2 matching 7 bases. Losses at the gene ends were 6 bases for V and 5 bases for J; bases not matched to a gene: 13. Germline lookup yields CDR1 SNHLY and CDR2 FYNNEI. This CDR3 spans 16 amino acids. In nucleotides, the CDR3 is TGTGCCAGCAGCCTACTTTCGAGCGGGGTCAACAATGAGCAGTTCTTC. This translates into CASSLLSSGVNNEQFF.

For this clonotype: A much larger clone differs by one base, so this may be a read error. The V call is TRBV29-1, the J call TRBJ1-1, with a weak D call TRBD1 (5 bases). The germline V and J ends were trimmed by 6 bases and 7 bases, with 9 bases remaining between them. Germline V gives CDR1 SQVTM, CDR2 ANQGSEA. The CDR3 spans 10 residues. The CDR3 nucleotides read TGCAGCGTGATCGACAGTGAAGCTTTCTTT. Translated, it gives CSVIDSEAFF.

In its sample, this clonotype was seen a few times. The V and J genes are TRBV7-2 and TRBJ2-7; TRBD1 agrees at 8 bases. The CDR3 has 17 residues. Germline V gives CDR1 SGHTA, CDR2 FQGNSA. J lost 3 bases, V lost 5 bases, and 15 bases had no gene match. CDR3 in amino acids: CASSPRAVWTGSYEQYF. The CDR3 DNA follows: TGTGCCAGCAGCCCACGAGCGGTCTGGACAGGGAGCTACGAGCAGTACTTC. Complete variable domain (other parts from reference TRBV7-2 and TRBJ2-7): GAGVSQSPSNKVTEKGKDVELRCDPISGHTALYWYRQSLGQGLEFLIYFQGNSAPDKSGLPSDRFSAERTGGSVSTLTIQRTQQEDSAVYLCASSPRAVWTGSYEQYFGPGTRLTVT.

In this sample, this clonotype turned up a few times. The rearrangement uses TRBV27 and TRBJ1-6, with 7 bases aligning to TRBD1. The junction had 18 bases not matched to a gene; V was cut back by 3 bases and J by 4 bases. The V gene's germline CDR1 is MNHEY and CDR2 SMNVEV (reference sequence). The CDR3 runs to 20 residues. The CDR3 is CASSFIGRGQTHPYNSPLHF. The CDR3 nucleotides are TGTGCCAGCAGTTTTATTGGTAGGGGACAGACACATCCATATAATTCACCCCTCCACTTT.

The chain carries TRBV28 and TRBJ2-1, with 9 bases lining up with TRBD1. The V segment lost 5 bases and the J segment 3 bases; nucleotides outside the gene matches: 5. The CDR3 spans 15 residues. From germline, CDR1 is MDHEN and CDR2 SYDVKM. The CDR3 loop reads CASSGGTGIYNEQFF. The DNA for the CDR3 is TGTGCCAGCAGTGGTGGGACAGGGATCTACAATGAGCAGTTCTTC.

This clonotype was recorded many times. The gene calls are TRBV5-6 and TRBJ1-6; tentatively, D is TRBD1 (5 bases). Germline values: CDR1 SGHDT, CDR2 YYEEEE. Deletions cut 1 base from V and 5 bases from J, with 10 bases between. The length of the CDR3 is 15 residues. CDR3 residues: CASSLLGQNNSPLHF. CDR3 in DNA: TGTGCCAGCAGCTTGCTCGGACAAAATAATTCACCCCTCCACTTT.

The V call is TRBV3-1, the J call TRBJ2-3, with 9 bases lining up with TRBD2. This CDR3 is built from 17 residues. After removal of 4 bases from V and 4 bases from J, the junction contained 12 bases not matched to a gene. Germline V gives CDR1 LGHDT, CDR2 YNNKEL (reference sequence). In DNA form, the CDR3 reads TGTGCCAGCAGCCTTCTATTCAGCGGGGGGAACGCAGATACGCAGTATTTT. It encodes CASSLLFSGGNADTQYF.

This clonotype was counted many times. The chain joins TRBV14 to TRBJ2-7; D is unresolved. The CDR3 spans 12 residues. The V and J ends lost 3 bases and 4 bases respectively, with 7 bases between them. Germline CDR1 is SGHDN and CDR2 is FVKESK. DNA for the CDR3: TGTGCCAGCAGCCAGAACGGGTACGAGCAGTACTTC. Its translation: CASSQNGYEQYF.

The chain carries TRBV2 and TRBJ1-3, with no clear D. Germline values: CDR1 SNHLY, CDR2 FYNNEI. The CDR3 totals 17 residues. Trimming stripped 2 bases from V and 0 bases from J, with 14 bases between. CDR3 in amino acids: CASSEPLGTGSGNTIYF. The DNA of the CDR3 is TGTGCCAGCAGTGAACCCCTGGGTACCGGCTCTGGAAACACCATATATTTT.

This clonotype was detected many times. This chain links TRBV12-3 or TRBV12-4 with TRBJ2-4; TRBD1 matches 7 bases. V shed 10 bases and J 9 bases; nucleotides not matched to a gene: 21. The CDR3 runs 16 residues. In DNA form, the CDR3 reads TGTGCCACCTCCCCCCGGGCATACAACAGGGGTGGCATTCAGTACTTC. Translation gives CATSPRAYNRGGIQYF.

Only a few counts were recorded for this clonotype. The rearrangement uses TRBV5-1 and TRBJ2-1; 7 nucleotides align to TRBD1. The CDR3 totals 16 residues. Germline V gene lookup returns CDR1 SGHRS and CDR2 YFSETQ. V was pared by 4 bases and J by 0 bases, with 7 bases of the junction left unmatched. The CDR3 sequence: CASSALDRVSYNEQFF. CDR3 DNA sequence: TGCGCCAGCAGCGCATTAGACAGGGTCTCCTACAATGAGCAGTTCTTC.

In this sample, this clonotype turned up a few times. This rearrangement joins TRBV12-5 to TRBJ1-5; unclear D gene. CDR3 size: 15 residues. Germline V gives CDR1 LGHNT, CDR2 FRNRAP. V lost 1 base and J 4 bases, leaving 11 bases between the germline ends. The CDR3 DNA sequence: TGTGCTAGTGGTTTGGGCGCGCAGGTTAATCAGCCCCAGCATTTT. It encodes CASGLGAQVNQPQHF.

The chain employs TRBV7-2 and TRBJ1-2; D not certain. Trimming left V 1 base short and J 2 bases short, with 11 bases between. CDR1 is SGHTA, CDR2 FQGNSA, per germline. This CDR3 has 15 amino acids. The CDR3 loop reads CASSLGPGRNYGYTF. The CDR3 region has the DNA TGTGCCAGCAGCTTAGGTCCGGGGAGGAACTATGGCTACACCTTC.

The rearrangement uses TRBV20-1 and TRBJ2-5; 8 nucleotides align to TRBD2. This CDR3 is built from 13 residues. Per germline, CDR1 DFQATT and CDR2 SNEGSKA (reference sequence). V was clipped by 4 bases and J by 5 bases; unmatched bases: 6. The CDR3 loop reads CSAIGTSYETQYF. DNA of the CDR3: TGCAGTGCTATCGGGACTAGTTATGAGACCCAGTACTTC.

This clonotype has a handful of counts. The chain carries TRBV12-3 or TRBV12-4 and TRBJ2-3, with TRBD2 identical over 11 bases. The CDR3 runs to 16 residues. The ends lost 6 bases at V and 5 bases at J; junction bases unmatched: 10. The CDR3 loop reads CASSLNSGGAQDTQYF. CDR3 nucleotides: TGTGCCAGCAGCCTGAATAGCGGGGGGGCTCAAGATACGCAGTATTTT.

The V call is TRBV4-2, the J call TRBJ2-1; 7 nucleotides line up with TRBD2. From germline, CDR1 is LGHNA and CDR2 YNFKEQ. Trimming took 0 bases from V and 0 from J; bases not matched to a gene: 2. The CDR3 loop spans 16 amino acids. CDR3 in amino acids: CASSQEAGVSYNEQFF. In DNA, the CDR3 is TGTGCCAGCAGCCAAGAGGCGGGGGTCTCCTACAATGAGCAGTTCTTC.

This clonotype occurred many times. The chain employs TRBV6-6 and TRBJ1-2, with 7 bases matching TRBD1. V lost 2 bases to trimming and J lost 2 bases; unmatched junction nucleotides: 5. Germline V gene lookup returns CDR1 MNHNY and CDR2 SVGAGI (reference sequence). This CDR3 comprises 15 residues. The CDR3 region is CASSYLPDRNYGYTF. The CDR3 DNA reads TGTGCCAGCAGTTACCTGCCGGACAGGAACTATGGCTACACCTTC.

At least ten counts were recorded for this clonotype. The V and J genes are TRBV4-1 and TRBJ1-2; 8 bases map to TRBD1. CDR3 size: 15 residues. CDR1 is MGHRA and CDR2 is YSYEKL in the germline V gene. V trimming: 1 base; J trimming: 6 bases; junction bases outside the gene matches: 7. In nucleotides, the CDR3 is TGCGCCAGCAGCCAAGTTCCAGGACAGGGAAATGGCTACACCTTC. This sequence encodes CASSQVPGQGNGYTF.

This clonotype was counted many times. The chain is built from TRBV29-1 and TRBJ1-2, with 9 bases fitting TRBD1. The germline gives CDR1 SQVTM, CDR2 ANQGSEA. The CDR3 sequence is 14 residues long. V shed 3 bases and J 2 bases; nucleotides not matched to a gene: 4. Here the CDR3 DNA reads TGCAGCGTTGATGATGGACAGGGGAACTATGGCTACACCTTC. As protein: CSVDDGQGNYGYTF.

The gene calls are TRBV7-2 and TRBJ2-5; 7 positions agree with TRBD1. The V gene's germline CDR1 is SGHTA and CDR2 FQGNSA. The CDR3 contains 15 residues. The DNA of the CDR3 is TGTGCGCCGGAACAGGGGTCACGTACCCAAGAGACCCAGTACTTC. This sequence encodes CAPEQGSRTQETQYF. The variable domain in full, completed from reference TRBV7-2 and TRBJ2-5, reads GAGVSQSPSNKVTEKGKDVELRCDPISGHTALYWYRQSLGQGLEFLIYFQGNSAPDKSGLPSDRFSAERTGGSVSTLTIQRTQQEDSAVYLCAPEQGSRTQETQYFGPGTRLLVL.

This clonotype has at least ten counts. V and J are TRBV6-5 and TRBJ1-6, with D possibly TRBD1 on 5 matching bases. This CDR3 comprises 14 residues. Trimming pared 5 bases from V and 8 bases from J, leaving 13 bases between. CDR1 is MNHEY, CDR2 SVGAGI, per germline. CDR3 amino acids: CASSRDPRDSPLHF. In DNA form, the CDR3 reads TGTGCCAGCAGTCGGGACCCTCGGGATTCACCCCTCCACTTT.